A selection of T cell receptor beta chains follows, all from one sample in a study of shared clonotypes between healthy human individuals. Method: immunoSEQ multiplex PCR; TCRdb's copy keeps in-frame clones and lacks some. The data contain about 980,000 clones, over 60% of them seen just once; the ten biggest clones take up around 1.4%. Sequencing was carried out using memory CD4+ T cells sorted from blood. These receptors originate from a man aged 18 to 29 in good health. CDR3s include the opening cysteine and the closing phenylalanine or tryptophan. Each record gives: D gene, clone size, J gene, V gene, CDR3 protein, CDR3 DNA. D genes are given only for firm matches. Not every row has a clone size; where given, it reads once, few, many or a size class.

>-|-|TRBJ2-7|TRBV7-2
CASSLGSTRYEQYF
TGTGCCAGCAGCTTAGGGAGTACCCGCTACGAGCAGTACTTC
>TRBD1|few|TRBJ2-2|TRBV30
CAWSRTGRGDTGELFF
TGTGCCTGGAGTAGGACAGGGAGAGGGGACACCGGGGAGCTGTTTTTT
>-|many|TRBJ1-5|TRBV25-1
CASSGSTGQPQHF
TGTGCCAGCAGTGGGTCGACAGGTCAGCCCCAGCATTTT
>TRBD2|-|TRBJ2-1|TRBV5-1
CASSLGGLATSYNEQFF
TGCGCCAGCAGCTTGGGGGGACTAGCGACCTCCTACAATGAGCAGTTCTTC
>TRBD2|-|TRBJ2-5|TRBV4-2
CASSQGLTSGGPEQETQYF
TGTGCCAGCAGCCAAGGACTGACTAGCGGGGGGCCCGAACAAGAGACCCAGTACTTC
>-|-|TRBJ1-1|TRBV11-2
CASRALVGTEAFF
TGTGCCAGCAGGGCACTCGTGGGCACTGAAGCTTTCTTT
>-|-|TRBJ1-3|TRBV2
CASSGMDGNTIYF
TGTGCCAGCAGTGGAATGGATGGAAACACCATATATTTT
>TRBD1|-|TRBJ2-1|TRBV10-3
CAINADREQFF
TGTGCCATCAATGCGGACAGGGAGCAGTTCTTC
>TRBD2|-|TRBJ2-2|TRBV2
CATSVLAGTGELFF
TGTGCCACCTCAGTACTAGCGGGCACCGGGGAGCTGTTTTTT
>TRBD1|-|TRBJ2-5|TRBV4-2
CASGAEGASHEAQYF
TGTGCCAGCGGCGCCGAGGGGGCCTCCCACGAGGCCCAGTACTTC
>-|-|TRBJ1-3|TRBV19
CASSGSSGNTIYF
TGTGCCAGCAGCGGGAGCTCTGGAAACACCATATATTTT
>-|-|TRBJ2-7|TRBV10-3
CAITKAENSYEQYF
TGTGCCATCACCAAAGCGGAAAACTCCTACGAGCAGTACTTC
>TRBD1|-|TRBJ1-1|TRBV28
CASSQGTERNTEAFF
TGTGCCAGCAGTCAGGGGACAGAAAGAAACACTGAAGCTTTCTTT
>-|-|TRBJ1-5|TRBV13
CASSLRETGGHQPQHF
TGTGCCAGCAGCTTAAGGGAGACGGGGGGCCATCAGCCCCAGCATTTT
>-|-|TRBJ2-7|TRBV5-4
CASSLGRTYEQYF
TGTGCCAGCAGCTTGGGTCGGACCTACGAGCAGTACTTC
>-|-|TRBJ1-2|TRBV6-4
CAPVRGHYYGGYTF
TGTGCCCCAGTTAGAGGACACTACTATGGAGGCTACACCTTC
>-|-|TRBJ2-7|TRBV7-2
CASSFFYEQYF
TGTGCCAGCAGCTTTTTTTACGAGCAGTACTTC
>-|few|TRBJ2-5|TRBV5-6
CATQDPGLHRGAMGETQYF
TGTGCCACCCAGGACCCGGGTCTTCACCGGGGCGCGATGGGAGAGACCCAGTACTTC
>-|-|TRBJ1-3|TRBV19
CASRPGLHGNTIYF
TGTGCCAGCCGGCCGGGACTTCACGGAAACACCATATATTTT
>-|-|TRBJ2-2|TRBV11-2
CASSPNTNTGELFF
TGTGCCAGCAGCCCAAACACGAACACCGGGGAGCTGTTTTTT
>-|-|TRBJ1-2|TRBV2
CASSEARQGNGYTF
TGTGCCAGCAGTGAAGCTAGGCAGGGCAATGGCTACACCTTC
>-|-|TRBJ1-4|TRBV19
CASSWGEKLFF
TGTGCCAGTAGTTGGGGGGAAAAACTGTTTTTT
>TRBD1|once|TRBJ2-3|TRBV5-1
CASSYGQGMYTDTQYF
TGCGCCAGCAGCTATGGACAGGGGATGTACACAGATACGCAGTATTTT
>TRBD2|-|TRBJ2-1|TRBV5-1
CASSLELAGGNEQFF
TGCGCCAGCAGCTTGGAACTAGCGGGAGGCAATGAGCAGTTCTTC
>-|-|TRBJ2-7|TRBV15
CATAPATPFEQYF
TGTGCCACCGCCCCCGCCACACCTTTTGAGCAGTACTTC
>TRBD1|many|TRBJ1-6|TRBV25-1
CASSEPLRGRVNSPLHF
TGTGCCAGCAGTGAACCCCTGAGGGGGCGCGTTAATTCACCCCTCCACTTT
>-|-|TRBJ1-4|TRBV14
CASSQSRREKLFF
TGTGCCAGCAGCCAATCCCGAAGGGAAAAACTGTTTTTT
>TRBD2|-|TRBJ2-5|TRBV6-5
CASIGLGLAGETQYF
TGTGCCAGCATTGGACTGGGACTAGCGGGGGAGACCCAGTACTTC
>-|-|TRBJ2-7|TRBV5-1
CASSLATGHYEQYF
TGCGCCAGCAGCCTCGCGACAGGACACTACGAGCAGTACTTC
>TRBD1|-|TRBJ1-2|TRBV7-9
CASSLTGDYGYTF
TGTGCCAGCAGCCTAACAGGGGACTATGGCTACACCTTC
>-|-|TRBJ2-7|TRBV11-2
CASSLERQTEQYF
TGTGCCAGCAGCTTAGAGAGGCAGACCGAGCAGTACTTC
>TRBD2|-|TRBJ2-1|TRBV5-4
CASSPMTSGGAGEQFF
TGTGCCAGCAGCCCGATGACTAGCGGGGGGGCGGGTGAGCAGTTCTTC
>-|-|TRBJ1-1|TRBV9
CASSVAGHTKNTEAFF
TGTGCCAGCAGCGTAGCGGGACATACGAAGAACACTGAAGCTTTCTTT
>-|-|TRBJ2-3|TRBV28
CASSLSLGRSGTDTQYF
TGTGCCAGCAGTTTATCCCTAGGCAGGTCTGGCACAGATACGCAGTATTTT
>TRBD2|-|TRBJ2-3|TRBV10-3
CAINSAGASASTDTQYF
TGTGCCATCAATTCAGCGGGAGCATCGGCTAGCACAGATACGCAGTATTTT
>-|-|TRBJ2-3|TRBV7-9
CATQGRPSTDTQYF
TGTGCCACGCAGGGGCGGCCAAGCACAGATACGCAGTATTTT
>TRBD1|-|TRBJ1-2|TRBV25-1
CASSPGQGFLNTF
TGTGCCAGCAGCCCGGGACAGGGGTTCTTAAACACCTTC
>TRBD1|many|TRBJ2-7|TRBV4-2
CASSPSGTGAYEQYF
TGTGCCAGCAGCCCGAGTGGGACAGGGGCCTACGAGCAGTACTTC
>TRBD1|few|TRBJ2-2|TRBV5-1
CATSGGANTGELFF
TGCGCCACTTCAGGGGGAGCTAACACCGGGGAGCTGTTTTTT
>TRBD1|few|TRBJ2-7|TRBV28
CATLTGTGYEQYF
TGTGCCACCCTAACCGGGACAGGCTACGAGCAGTACTTC
>-|-|TRBJ1-3|TRBV18
CASSPPAQGNTIYF
TGTGCCAGCTCACCACCGGCTCAGGGAAACACCATATATTTT
>-|medium-sized|TRBJ1-1|TRBV7-2
CASSSDTSGRGTEAFF
TGTGCCAGCAGCTCGGATACGAGCGGGCGGGGGACTGAAGCTTTCTTT
>-|-|TRBJ1-1|TRBV5-6
CASSWRGMDTEAFF
TGTGCCAGCAGCTGGCGGGGCATGGACACTGAAGCTTTCTTT
>-|-|TRBJ2-7|TRBV9
CASSVATGSLYEQYF
TGTGCCAGCAGCGTAGCAACGGGGTCACTATACGAGCAGTACTTC
>-|-|TRBJ2-7|TRBV10-3
CAMTKEKGSEQYF
TGTGCCATGACTAAAGAGAAGGGGTCCGAGCAGTACTTC
>-|-|TRBJ1-2|TRBV11-1
CASSNGEGYTF
TGTGCCAGCAGCAACGGGGAGGGCTACACCTTC